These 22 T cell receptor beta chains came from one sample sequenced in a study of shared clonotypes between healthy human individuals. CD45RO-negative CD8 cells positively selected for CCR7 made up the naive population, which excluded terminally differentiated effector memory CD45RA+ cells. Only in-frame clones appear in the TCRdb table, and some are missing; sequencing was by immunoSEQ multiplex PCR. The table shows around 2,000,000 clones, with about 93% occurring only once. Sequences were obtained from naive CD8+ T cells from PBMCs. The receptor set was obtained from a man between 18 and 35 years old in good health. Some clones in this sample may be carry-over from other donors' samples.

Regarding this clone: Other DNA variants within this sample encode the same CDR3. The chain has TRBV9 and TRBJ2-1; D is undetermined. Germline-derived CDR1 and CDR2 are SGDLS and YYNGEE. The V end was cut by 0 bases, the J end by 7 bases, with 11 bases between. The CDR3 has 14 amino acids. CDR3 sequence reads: CASSVGGARNEQFF. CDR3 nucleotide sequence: TGTGCCAGCAGCGTAGGGGGTGCAAGAAATGAGCAGTTCTTC.

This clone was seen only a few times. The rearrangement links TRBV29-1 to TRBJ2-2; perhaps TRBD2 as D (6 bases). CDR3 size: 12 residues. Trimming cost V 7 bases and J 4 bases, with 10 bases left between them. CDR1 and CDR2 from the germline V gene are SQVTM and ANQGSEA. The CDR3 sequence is CSARGFTGELFF. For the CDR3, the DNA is TGCAGCGCCCGGGGGTTCACCGGGGAGCTGTTTTTT.

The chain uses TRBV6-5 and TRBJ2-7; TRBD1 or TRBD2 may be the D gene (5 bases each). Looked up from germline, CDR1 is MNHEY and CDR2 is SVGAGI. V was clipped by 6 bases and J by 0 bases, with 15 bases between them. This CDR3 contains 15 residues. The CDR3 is CASRLGDSSSYEQYF. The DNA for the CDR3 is TGTGCCAGCAGACTAGGGGATTCCAGCTCCTACGAGCAGTACTTC.

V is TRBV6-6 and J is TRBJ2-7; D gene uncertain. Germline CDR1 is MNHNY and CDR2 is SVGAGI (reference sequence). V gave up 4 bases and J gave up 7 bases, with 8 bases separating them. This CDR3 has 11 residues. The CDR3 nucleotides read TGTGCCAGCAGTTCCCCGGCGGAGCAGTACTTC. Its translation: CASSSPAEQYF.

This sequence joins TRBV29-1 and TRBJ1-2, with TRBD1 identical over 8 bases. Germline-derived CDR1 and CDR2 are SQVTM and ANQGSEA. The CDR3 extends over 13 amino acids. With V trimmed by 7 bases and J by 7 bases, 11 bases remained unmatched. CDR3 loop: CSGEPTGAGGYTF. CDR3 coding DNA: TGCAGCGGCGAACCGACAGGGGCCGGTGGCTACACCTTC.

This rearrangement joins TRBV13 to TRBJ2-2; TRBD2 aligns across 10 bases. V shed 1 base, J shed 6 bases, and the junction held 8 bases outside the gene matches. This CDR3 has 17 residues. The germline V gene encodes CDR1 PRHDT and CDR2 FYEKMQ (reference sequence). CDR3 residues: CASSLVPIAGGSGELFF. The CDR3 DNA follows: TGTGCCAGCAGCTTAGTTCCCATAGCGGGAGGATCCGGGGAGCTGTTTTTT.

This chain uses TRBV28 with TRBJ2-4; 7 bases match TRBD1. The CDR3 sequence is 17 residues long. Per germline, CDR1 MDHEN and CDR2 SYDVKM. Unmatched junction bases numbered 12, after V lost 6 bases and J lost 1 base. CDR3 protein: CASSRPGTVRAKNIQYF. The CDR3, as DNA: TGTGCCAGCAGCCGTCCCGGGACAGTGCGCGCCAAAAACATTCAGTACTTC.

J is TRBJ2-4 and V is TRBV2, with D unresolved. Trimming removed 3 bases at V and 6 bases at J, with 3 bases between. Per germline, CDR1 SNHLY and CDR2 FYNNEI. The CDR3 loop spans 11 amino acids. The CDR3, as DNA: TGTGCCAGCAGTGACAGAAACATTCAGTACTTC. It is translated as CASSDRNIQYF.

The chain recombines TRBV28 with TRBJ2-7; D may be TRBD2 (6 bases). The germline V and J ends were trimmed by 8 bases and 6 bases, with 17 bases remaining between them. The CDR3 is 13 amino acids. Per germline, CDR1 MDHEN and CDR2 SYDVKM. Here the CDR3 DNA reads TGTGCCAGCTCACCCGGGCGGGGCCCCGAGCAGTACTTC. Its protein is CASSPGRGPEQYF.

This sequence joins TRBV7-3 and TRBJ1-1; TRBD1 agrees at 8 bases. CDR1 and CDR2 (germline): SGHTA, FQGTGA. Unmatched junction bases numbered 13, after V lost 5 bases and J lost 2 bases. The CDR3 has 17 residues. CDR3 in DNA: TGTGCCAGCAGCCCAAGGGCAGGGGGCGAATCCAACACTGAAGCTTTCTTT. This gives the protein CASSPRAGGESNTEAFF.

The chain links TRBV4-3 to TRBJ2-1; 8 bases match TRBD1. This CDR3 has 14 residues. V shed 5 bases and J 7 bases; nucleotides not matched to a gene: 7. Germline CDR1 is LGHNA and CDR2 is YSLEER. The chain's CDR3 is CASSSDRVVNEQFF. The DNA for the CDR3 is TGCGCCAGCAGCTCGGACAGGGTAGTGAATGAGCAGTTCTTC.

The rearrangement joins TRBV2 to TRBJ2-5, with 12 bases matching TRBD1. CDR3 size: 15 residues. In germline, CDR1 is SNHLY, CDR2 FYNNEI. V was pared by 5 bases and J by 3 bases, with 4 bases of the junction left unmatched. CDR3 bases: TGTGCCAGCAGTCCGGGACAGGGGGCTGAAGAGACCCAGTACTTC. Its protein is CASSPGQGAEETQYF.

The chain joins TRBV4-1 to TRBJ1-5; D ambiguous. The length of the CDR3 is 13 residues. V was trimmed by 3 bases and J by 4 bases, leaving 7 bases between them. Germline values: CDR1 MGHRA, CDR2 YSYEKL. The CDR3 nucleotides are TGCGCCAGCAGCCATGGGCGAAATCAGCCCCAGCATTTT. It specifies CASSHGRNQPQHF.

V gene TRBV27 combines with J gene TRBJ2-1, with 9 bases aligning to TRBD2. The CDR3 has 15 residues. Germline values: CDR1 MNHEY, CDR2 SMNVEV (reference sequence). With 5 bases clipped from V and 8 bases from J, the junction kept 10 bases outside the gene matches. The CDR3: CASSPAGLAGDEQFF. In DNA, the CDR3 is TGTGCCAGCAGTCCTGCGGGACTAGCAGGGGATGAGCAGTTCTTC.

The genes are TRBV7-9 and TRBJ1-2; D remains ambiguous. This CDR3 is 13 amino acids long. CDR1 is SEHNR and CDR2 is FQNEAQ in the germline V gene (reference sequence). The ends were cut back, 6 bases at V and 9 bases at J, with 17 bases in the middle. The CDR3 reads CASSPSDGLSYTF. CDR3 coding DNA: TGTGCCAGCAGTCCCTCGGACGGGTTAAGCTACACCTTC.

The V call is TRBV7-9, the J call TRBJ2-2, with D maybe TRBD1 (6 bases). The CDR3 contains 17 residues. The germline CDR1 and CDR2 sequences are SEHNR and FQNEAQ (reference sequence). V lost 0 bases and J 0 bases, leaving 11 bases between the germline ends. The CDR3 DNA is TGTGCCAGCAGCTTAGCTCCTGGGACAACGAACACCGGGGAGCTGTTTTTT. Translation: CASSLAPGTTNTGELFF.

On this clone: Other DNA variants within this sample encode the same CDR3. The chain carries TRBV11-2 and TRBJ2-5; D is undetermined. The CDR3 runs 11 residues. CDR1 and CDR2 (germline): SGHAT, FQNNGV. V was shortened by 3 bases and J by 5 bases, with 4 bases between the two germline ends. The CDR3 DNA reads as TGTGCCAGCAGCTTGAGGGAGACCCAGTACTTC. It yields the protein CASSLRETQYF.

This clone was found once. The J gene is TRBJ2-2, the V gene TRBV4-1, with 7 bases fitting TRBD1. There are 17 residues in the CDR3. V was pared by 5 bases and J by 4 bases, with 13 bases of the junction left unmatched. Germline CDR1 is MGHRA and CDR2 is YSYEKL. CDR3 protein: CASSEIVTGWGTGELFF. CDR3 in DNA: TGCGCCAGCAGCGAGATAGTGACAGGGTGGGGCACCGGGGAGCTGTTTTTT.

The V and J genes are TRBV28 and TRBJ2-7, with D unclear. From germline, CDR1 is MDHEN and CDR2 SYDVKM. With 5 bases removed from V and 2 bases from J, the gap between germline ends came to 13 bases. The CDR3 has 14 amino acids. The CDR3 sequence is CASSIAQETYEQYF. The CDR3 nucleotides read TGTGCCAGCAGTATCGCGCAGGAGACCTACGAGCAGTACTTC.

In DNA form, the CDR3 reads TGCAGCGTTCTGGGGGGCGGGGAGCTGTTTTTT. Translated, it gives CSVLGGGELFF. The chain combines TRBV29-1 with TRBJ2-2; weak D call: TRBD2 (6 bases). Germline CDR1 reads SQVTM; CDR2 reads ANQGSEA. The CDR3 has 11 residues. Trimming removed 5 bases at V and 7 bases at J, with 8 bases between.

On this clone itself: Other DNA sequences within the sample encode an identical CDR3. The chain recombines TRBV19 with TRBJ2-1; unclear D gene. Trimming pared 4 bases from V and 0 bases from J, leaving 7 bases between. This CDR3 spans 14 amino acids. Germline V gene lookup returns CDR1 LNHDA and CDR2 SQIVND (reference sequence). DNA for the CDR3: TGTGCCAGTAGTACGATGAGCTCCTACAATGAGCAGTTCTTC. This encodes CASSTMSSYNEQFF.

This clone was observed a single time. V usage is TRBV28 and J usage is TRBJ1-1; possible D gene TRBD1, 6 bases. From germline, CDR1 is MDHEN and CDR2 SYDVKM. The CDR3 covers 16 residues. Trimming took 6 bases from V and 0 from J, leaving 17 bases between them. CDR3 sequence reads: CASRSTQGQMNTEAFF. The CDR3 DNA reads TGTGCCAGCAGGTCCACCCAGGGACAAATGAACACTGAAGCTTTCTTT.